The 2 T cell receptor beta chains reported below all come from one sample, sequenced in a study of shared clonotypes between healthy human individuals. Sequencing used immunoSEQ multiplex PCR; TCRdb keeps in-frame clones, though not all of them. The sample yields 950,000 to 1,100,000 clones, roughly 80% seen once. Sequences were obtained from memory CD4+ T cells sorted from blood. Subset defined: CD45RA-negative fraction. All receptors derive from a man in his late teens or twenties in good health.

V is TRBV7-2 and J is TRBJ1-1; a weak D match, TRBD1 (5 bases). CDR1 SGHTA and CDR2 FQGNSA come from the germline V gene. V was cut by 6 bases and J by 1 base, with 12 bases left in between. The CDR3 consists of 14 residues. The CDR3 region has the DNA TGTGCCAGCAGATGGGGGGTCTCGAACACTGAAGCTTTCTTT. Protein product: CASRWGVSNTEAFF.

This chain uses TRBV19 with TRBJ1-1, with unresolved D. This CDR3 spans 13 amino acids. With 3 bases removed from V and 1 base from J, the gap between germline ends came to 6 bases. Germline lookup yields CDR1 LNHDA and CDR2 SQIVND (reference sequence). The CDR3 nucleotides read TGTGCCAGTAGTATGTCCCCGAACACTGAAGCTTTCTTT. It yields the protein CASSMSPNTEAFF.